The 18 T cell receptor beta chains presented below share a single source sample, sequenced in a study of T cell clonality in common variable immunodeficiency. Overall study findings and caveats: Common variable immunodeficiency TCR beta sequences reportedly had fewer deletions and N-nucleotide insertions.

No antigen has been assigned to these receptors. Some clones are missing from TCRdb's copy, which holds only in-frame ones; the method was immunoSEQ multiplex PCR. The repertoire has fewer than 30,000 clones, none seen only once; the ten largest take less than 35%. The sequenced material came from peripheral blood mononuclear cells. These receptors were obtained from a human donor with common variable immunodeficiency.

The table lists this clone with a few counts. Sequencing ends 3 residues short of the CDR3 end; the germline J gene provides the rest. The chain uses TRBV18 and TRBJ2-7; the match to TRBD1 covers 9 bases. With 3 bases clipped from V and 4 bases from J, the junction kept 4 bases outside the gene matches. The germline CDR1 and CDR2 sequences are KGHSH and LQKENI. The CDR3 is 14 residues long. The part of the CDR3 DNA that was read is TGTGCCAGCTCACCCGGGACAGGGTTATACGAG. Amino acids: CASSPGTGLYE. The full CDR3 protein reads CASSPGTGLYEQYF.

This clone was observed a handful of times. The sequence runs out 3 residues before the end of the CDR3; the remainder is reconstructed from the germline J gene. This chain connects TRBV7-8 to TRBJ2-1; TRBD2 agrees at 15 bases. Germline assignment: CDR1 SGHVS and CDR2 FQNEAQ. V gave up 3 bases and J gave up 9 bases; unmatched junction bases: 9. This CDR3 is 17 amino acids long. CDR3 DNA (partial): TGTGCCAGCAGCTTCCTCGGACTAGCGGGGGGGCTGGGTGAG. This gives the protein CASSFLGLAGGLGE. The CDR3 in full is CASSFLGLAGGLGEQFF.

There are a few counts of this clone. Coverage ceases 3 residues before the CDR3 finishes, and the germline J gene fills in the end. The V gene is TRBV7-2, the J gene TRBJ2-5; TRBD2 is a possible D gene (6 bases). The germline CDR1 and CDR2 sequences are SGHTA and FQGNSA. The CDR3 consists of 13 residues. Trimming left V 5 bases short and J 4 bases short, with 11 bases between. The DNA read from the CDR3 is TGTGCCAGCAGCCCGGGACTTCGAGAGACC. This sequence encodes CASSPGLRET. The complete CDR3 protein is CASSPGLRETQYF.

A remark on this clone: The read terminates 3 residues ahead of where the CDR3 ends, so the germline J gene completes it. The chain links TRBV7-2 to TRBJ1-4, with unresolved D. The CDR3 covers 13 residues. V dropped 1 base and J dropped 8 bases, with 8 bases sitting between them. Germline loops: CDR1 SGHTA, CDR2 FQGNSA. The CDR3 DNA, read in part, is TGTGCCAGCAGCTTAGGCACCCGGGAAAAA. The encoded protein is CASSLGTREK. The complete CDR3 reads CASSLGTREKLFF.

Notes on this clone: The read comes to an end 3 residues before the CDR3 does, leaving the germline J gene to fill in the end. Other DNA sequences of this sample code for an identical CDR3. The chain recombines TRBV19 with TRBJ2-1; D is unclear. This CDR3 is 13 amino acids long. CDR1 is LNHDA, CDR2 SQIVND, per germline (reference sequence). V gave up 3 bases and J gave up 9 bases, with 12 bases separating them. Incomplete CDR3 DNA: TGTGCCAGTAGTATGACGAGACTGGGTGAG. Translating gives CASSMTRLGE. The entire CDR3 protein reads CASSMTRLGEQFF.

Concerning this clone itself: The read finishes 3 residues shy of the CDR3 end, and the germline J gene is used to complete it. The J gene is TRBJ2-5, the V gene TRBV6-2 or TRBV6-3; possibly TRBD2 for D (7 bases). The CDR3 has 15 residues. The V gene's germline CDR1 is MNHEY and CDR2 SVGEGT. Trimming cost V 5 bases and J 3 bases, with 16 bases left between them. The part of the CDR3 DNA that was read is TGTGCCAGCAGTGGACCCCGCGGGGGCAAAGAGACC. Encoded protein: CASSGPRGGKET. The full CDR3 reads CASSGPRGGKETQYF.

This clone was seen a handful of times. The DNA ends 3 residues before the CDR3 does, and the rest of the CDR3 is filled in from the germline J gene. This rearrangement joins TRBV7-8 to TRBJ2-5; 10 positions agree with TRBD1. Germline CDR1 SGHVS, CDR2 FQNEAQ. V dropped 4 bases and J dropped 2; count of bases not matched to a gene: 4. This CDR3 has 15 residues. The CDR3 region is CASSSGQGYQETQYF. The covered CDR3 bases are TGTGCCAGCAGCTCGGGACAGGGGTATCAAGAGACC.

Notes on this clone: The DNA ends 3 residues before the CDR3 does, and the rest of the CDR3 is filled in from the germline J gene. The chain recombines TRBV20-1 with TRBJ2-7; 9 bases are a match to TRBD2. Germline V gene lookup returns CDR1 DFQATT and CDR2 SNEGSKA (reference sequence). The CDR3 is 14 amino acids. J gave up 6 bases and V 3 bases, and 9 bases lay outside the gene matches. CDR3 protein: CSASTGRGGFEQYF. The CDR3 bases that were read are TGCAGTGCTAGCACGGGGCGGGGGGGCTTCGAG.

This clone was picked up many times. The missing CDR3 end, 3 residues past where the read stops, is filled in from the germline J gene. The genes are TRBV18 and TRBJ2-2; 7 bases are shared with TRBD1. The germline V gene encodes CDR1 KGHSH and CDR2 LQKENI. The V segment lost 3 bases and the J segment 5 bases; nucleotides outside the gene matches: 9. CDR3 length: 16 residues. The CDR3 reads CASSPPATGQTGELFF. The covered CDR3 bases are TGTGCCAGCTCACCCCCCGCGACAGGGCAGACCGGGGAG.

In its sample, this clone was seen a few times. Read coverage stops 3 residues before the CDR3 terminus; the germline J gene supplies the remainder. The J gene is TRBJ1-2, the V gene TRBV20-1; 8 positions match TRBD1. V shed 3 bases, J shed 3 bases, and the junction held 6 bases outside the gene matches. Germline V gene sequence: CDR1 DFQATT, CDR2 SNEGSKA (reference sequence). This CDR3 contains 14 residues. The CDR3 loop reads CSASSQGAHYGYTF. The CDR3 DNA, read in part, is TGCAGTGCTAGCAGTCAGGGGGCGCACTATGGC.

Note on this clone: The CDR3 end falls 3 residues outside the read, so it is completed with the germline J gene. The rearrangement uses TRBV7-9 and TRBJ1-3; TRBD1 aligns across 9 bases. Germline V lookup: CDR1 SEHNR, CDR2 FQNEAQ (reference sequence). The trim removed 6 bases at V and 7 bases at J, leaving 4 bases unmatched. The CDR3 is 13 amino acids. This chain's CDR3 is CASRVQGANTIYF. The sequenced part of the CDR3 DNA is TGTGCCAGCAGGGTACAGGGGGCCAACACC.

This clone was detected a few times. The read falls 3 residues short of the CDR3 end, and the missing part is taken from the germline J gene. This chain joins TRBV7-2 and TRBJ2-1; 8 nucleotides match TRBD2. Unmatched junction bases numbered 10, after V lost 5 bases and J lost 7 bases. The CDR3 has 15 residues. CDR1 and CDR2 from the germline V gene are SGHTA and FQGNSA. The CDR3 bases that were read are TGTGCCAGCAGCCAAAGCGGGGGCCTTTTTAATGAG. Its protein is CASSQSGGLFNE. The full CDR3 is CASSQSGGLFNEQFF.

This clone has a handful of counts. The read finishes 3 residues shy of the CDR3 end, and the germline J gene is used to complete it. The V gene is TRBV30, the J gene TRBJ1-1, with a tentative D call TRBD1 (5 bases). The germline V and J ends were trimmed by 3 bases and 3 bases, with 14 bases remaining between them. Germline lookup yields CDR1 GTSNPN and CDR2 SVGIG (reference sequence). The CDR3 consists of 14 residues. The covered CDR3 bases are TGTGCCTGGAGGAAACAGGTGAGGGACACTGAA. Translated: CAWRKQVRDTE. The entire CDR3 reads CAWRKQVRDTEAFF.

This clone appeared many times. The read ends 3 residues before the CDR3 terminus; that terminus is restored from the germline J gene. The chain carries TRBV20-1 and TRBJ1-2; perhaps TRBD1 as D (5 bases). CDR3 length: 13 amino acids. Trimming cost V 0 bases and J 4 bases, with 9 bases left between them. Germline V lookup: CDR1 DFQATT, CDR2 SNEGSKA (reference sequence). CDR3 sequence reads: CSARDPRVYGYTF. The covered CDR3 bases are TGCAGTGCTAGAGATCCCAGGGTCTATGGC.

A few counts support this clone. The read halts 3 residues ahead of the CDR3 end, with the missing end drawn from the germline J gene. V gene TRBV6-2 or TRBV6-3 combines with J gene TRBJ2-3; weak D call: TRBD2 (6 bases). Trimming removed 5 bases from V and 3 bases from J, with 15 bases in between. The CDR3 length is 15 residues. The germline gives CDR1 MNHEY, CDR2 SVGEGT. The DNA read from the CDR3 is TGTGCCAGCAGTCACGGAGGGTATGGTACAGATACG. Translating gives CASSHGGYGTDT. Given in full, the CDR3 is CASSHGGYGTDTQYF.

This clone was counted many times. The CDR3 is cut off 3 residues early in the read; its end comes from the germline J gene. Additional DNA sequences in this sample encode the identical CDR3. The chain joins TRBV30 to TRBJ2-3; D call uncertain. Germline CDR1 and CDR2: GTSNPN and SVGIG (reference sequence). The CDR3 runs 13 residues. The V end lost 0 bases, the J end lost 1 base, and 5 bases lay between the germline ends. The CDR3 reads CAWSVLGTDTQYF. The sequenced part of the CDR3 DNA is TGTGCCTGGAGTGTACTCGGCACAGATACG. Using reference TRBV30 and TRBJ2-3 for the parts outside the CDR3, the full variable domain is SQTIHQWPATLVQPVGSPLSLECTVEGTSNPNLYWYRQAAGRGLQLLFYSVGIGQISSEVPQNLSASRPQDRQFILSSKKLLLSDSGFYLCAWSVLGTDTQYFGPGTRLTVL.

On this clone itself: The missing CDR3 end, 3 residues past where the read stops, is filled in from the germline J gene. The chain is built from TRBV18 and TRBJ2-7; 10 bases fit TRBD1. V shed 3 bases and J 5 bases; nucleotides not matched to a gene: 7. The CDR3 sequence is 15 residues long. The germline gives CDR1 KGHSH, CDR2 LQKENI. The CDR3 reads CASSPRDRGFHEQYF. CDR3 DNA (partial): TGTGCCAGCTCACCCCGGGACAGGGGTTTTCACGAG. Variable domain in full (rest from reference TRBV18 and TRBJ2-7): NAGVMQNPRHLVRRRGQEARLRCSPMKGHSHVYWYRQLPEEGLKFMVYLQKENIIDESGMPKERFSAEFPKEGPSILRIQQVVRGDSAAYFCASSPRDRGFHEQYFGPGTRLTVT.

This clone was counted at least ten times. The read is 3 residues too short to cover the CDR3 end, so that end is filled in from the germline J gene. The chain is built from TRBV5-1 and TRBJ2-5, with D possibly being TRBD2 (7 bases). Germline CDR1 is SGHRS and CDR2 is YFSETQ. V was pared by 0 bases and J by 4 bases, with 16 bases between. The CDR3 sequence is 16 residues long. CDR3 in amino acids: CASSLEGGGSRETQYF. CDR3 DNA, as far as it was read: TGCGCCAGCAGCTTGGAGGGGGGGGGATCGAGAGAGACC. The whole variable domain, remainder taken from reference TRBV5-1 and TRBJ2-5, is KAGVTQTPRYLIKTRGQQVTLSCSPISGHRSVSWYQQTPGQGLQFLFEYFSETQRNKGNFPGRFSGRQFSNSRSEMNVSTLELGDSALYLCASSLEGGGSRETQYFGPGTRLLVL.